The clone carrying this TCR beta chain was counted once. TCRdb's table, derived via immunoSEQ multiplex PCR, lists solely in-frame clones and lacks some. This table has 150,000 to 160,000 clones, about four fifths appearing once. This record belongs to a study of blood T cell repertoires in COVID-19. The clonotype originates from a woman aged 60-70 years with acute or convalescent COVID-19. Material: peripheral blood.

CDR3 sequence (DNA): TGTGCCTGGAGTTCGCAGGGGGTCGAGCAGTACTTC. Protein sequence: CAWSSQGVEQYF. The chain has TRBV30 and TRBJ2-7, with 7 bases identical to TRBD1. Losses at the gene ends were 2 bases for V and 6 bases for J; bases not matched to a gene: 4. The CDR3 extends over 12 amino acids. CDR1 GTSNPN and CDR2 SVGIG come from the germline V gene (reference sequence).